This passage covers 22 T cell receptor beta chains from one sample sequenced in a study of tacrolimus-resistant gene-edited T cells for transplant recipients. PBMCs were stimulated 6 hours with CMV pp65 and IE-1 peptide pools. Without any electroporation, unmodified control products were expanded alongside the modified ones. Culture with recombinant human IL-7 and IL-15 expanded the enriched CMV-specific T cells. Here immunoSEQ multiplex PCR was the method, and the copy in TCRdb shows in-frame clones only, minus some. Altogether about 690 clones are present, around 50% being singletons, with the ten largest covering 80% to 85%. Sequenced material: a CMV-specific product grown in culture. All receptors derive from a human donor in good health, a blood donor.

CDR3 sequence (DNA): TGCGCCAGCAGCCAAGATGTTGGTTTTGGCAATCAGCCCCAGCATTTT. It yields the protein CASSQDVGFGNQPQHF. The gene calls are TRBV4-1 and TRBJ1-5; D remains ambiguous. CDR1 and CDR2 (germline): MGHRA, YSYEKL. The CDR3 contains 16 residues. Between the trimmed V and J ends, which lost 0 bases and 2 bases, there was a span of 11 bases.

The CDR3 spells CATSDPLGGEYTF. Written as DNA, the CDR3 is TGTGCCACCAGTGATCCCCTCGGAGGGGAATACACCTTC. The gene calls are TRBV24-1 and TRBJ1-2; TRBD1 is a possible D gene (5 bases). Germline V lookup: CDR1 KGHDR, CDR2 SFDVKD. Trimming shortened V by 3 bases and J by 11 bases, and 15 bases separated the two germline ends. The CDR3 sequence is 13 residues long.

This clone has only one observation. This chain joins TRBV9 and TRBJ2-5; tentatively, D is TRBD2 (6 bases). This CDR3 has 14 amino acids. V shed 2 bases and J shed 5 bases, with 13 bases lying between them. Germline V gene lookup returns CDR1 SGDLS and CDR2 YYNGEE. This CDR3 is CASSVGGPKETQYF. For the CDR3, the DNA is TGTGCCAGCAGCGTTGGAGGGCCGAAGGAGACCCAGTACTTC.

This clone was detected a few times. V gene TRBV19 combines with J gene TRBJ1-3, with no clear D. The CDR3 consists of 17 residues. The germline V and J ends were trimmed by 2 bases and 0 bases, with 14 bases remaining between them. CDR1 is LNHDA and CDR2 is SQIVND in the germline V gene (reference sequence). This CDR3 reads CASSISTATISGNTIYF. CDR3 in DNA: TGTGCCAGTAGTATATCGACCGCCACTATCTCTGGAAACACCATATATTTT.

The chain recombines TRBV5-1 with TRBJ1-1, with D maybe TRBD1 (5 bases). V lost 3 bases, J lost 2 bases, and 20 bases lay in between. Germline V CDR1 and CDR2: SGHRS, YFSETQ. The CDR3 sequence is 17 residues long. In DNA, the CDR3 is TGCGCCAGCAGCTCCAATTCGGGGGTGAAGGTTAACACTGAAGCTTTCTTT. Translated: CASSSNSGVKVNTEAFF.

This clone has a handful of counts. Other DNA sequences from this sample encode an identical CDR3 as well. The V and J genes are TRBV7-9 and TRBJ2-1, with D perhaps TRBD1 (6 bases). CDR3 length: 15 amino acids. V was trimmed by 8 bases and J by 3 bases, leaving 17 bases between them. Germline V gives CDR1 SEHNR, CDR2 FQNEAQ (reference sequence). DNA for the CDR3: TGTGCCAGCGGCCAGGTCAGGGGATACTACAATGAGCAGTTCTTC. Residues: CASGQVRGYYNEQFF.

This clone came up a few times. The CDR3 DNA follows: TGTGCCAGCAGTTACGCAGGAACCGAGCAGTTCTTC. The encoded protein is CASSYAGTEQFF. This chain joins TRBV6-5 and TRBJ2-1; D unresolved. Germline assignment: CDR1 MNHEY and CDR2 SVGAGI. With 2 bases removed from V and 10 bases from J, the gap between germline ends came to 9 bases. The CDR3 is 12 residues long.

The chain has TRBV4-1 and TRBJ2-1; 11 bases are a match to TRBD1. In germline, CDR1 is MGHRA, CDR2 YSYEKL. V gave up 1 base and J gave up 7 bases; unmatched junction bases: 6. This CDR3 region has 16 residues. CDR3 DNA sequence: TGCGCCAGCAGCCAAGTTCAGGACAGGGGGCTTAATGAGCAGTTCTTC. This gives the protein CASSQVQDRGLNEQFF.

The chain uses TRBV4-1 and TRBJ1-5; a weak D match, TRBD1 (5 bases). This CDR3 is built from 16 residues. Per germline, CDR1 MGHRA and CDR2 YSYEKL. Trimming took off 1 base at V and 0 bases at J, with 10 bases between the two ends. This chain's CDR3 is CASSQVQGYSNQPQHF. CDR3 nucleotides: TGCGCCAGCAGCCAAGTCCAGGGTTATAGCAATCAGCCCCAGCATTTT.

The chain joins TRBV7-9 to TRBJ1-6; D remains unclear. There are 13 residues in the CDR3. V lost 1 base and J lost 9, with 7 bases in between. The germline gives CDR1 SEHNR, CDR2 FQNEAQ (reference sequence). For the CDR3, the DNA is TGTGCCAGCAGCTTAGGCCCCTCTTCACCCCTCCACTTT. Amino acids: CASSLGPSSPLHF.

The chain is built from TRBV9 and TRBJ1-1; 8 bases align to TRBD1. Trimming cost V 2 bases and J 0 bases; bases outside gene matches: 0. Germline CDR1 SGDLS, CDR2 YYNGEE. The CDR3 totals 14 residues. The CDR3 sequence is CASSVTGVNTEAFF. The CDR3 coding sequence is TGTGCCAGCAGCGTGACAGGGGTGAACACTGAAGCTTTCTTT.

The chain recombines TRBV4-1 with TRBJ2-1; 13 bases agree with TRBD2. In germline, CDR1 is MGHRA, CDR2 YSYEKL. The length of the CDR3 is 17 residues. The ends lost 4 bases at V and 7 bases at J; junction bases unmatched: 10. The chain's CDR3 is CASSRAWTSGSYNEQFF. The CDR3 DNA reads as TGCGCCAGCAGCCGAGCTTGGACTAGCGGGAGTTATAATGAGCAGTTCTTC.

V gene TRBV7-8 combines with J gene TRBJ2-7; TRBD2 agrees at 9 bases. Trimming cost V 4 bases and J 3 bases; bases outside gene matches: 4. The CDR3 extends over 14 amino acids. Germline assignment: CDR1 SGHVS and CDR2 FQNEAQ. The CDR3 protein is CASSSREGRYEQYF. The CDR3 DNA sequence: TGTGCCAGCAGCTCGCGGGAGGGCCGCTACGAGCAGTACTTC. Using reference TRBV7-8 and TRBJ2-7 for the parts outside the CDR3, the full variable domain is GAGVSQSPRYKVAKRGQDVALRCDPISGHVSLFWYQQALGQGPEFLTYFQNEAQLDKSGLPSDRFFAERPEGSVSTLKIQRTQQEDSAVYLCASSSREGRYEQYFGPGTRLTVT.

This clone was seen a few times. This chain uses TRBV4-1 with TRBJ1-1; 9 bases align to TRBD1. J gave up 6 bases and V 2 bases, and 22 bases lay outside the gene matches. This CDR3 has 20 residues. CDR1 and CDR2 (germline): MGHRA, YSYEKL. The CDR3 here is CASSQFHSTLPGQGFSEAFF. CDR3 DNA: TGCGCCAGCAGCCAATTTCATTCCACTTTACCGGGACAGGGATTTTCTGAAGCTTTCTTT.

This clone occurred a few times. The rearrangement links TRBV2 to TRBJ2-5; possible D gene TRBD1, 6 bases. V lost 0 bases, J lost 1 base, and 6 bases lay in between. This CDR3 is built from 14 residues. Per the germline V gene, CDR1 is SNHLY and CDR2 is FYNNEI. CDR3 in DNA: TGTGCCAGCAGTGAAGCGGACAGCCAAGAGACCCAGTACTTC. As protein: CASSEADSQETQYF.

This sequence joins TRBV12-5 and TRBJ2-1; 10 bases map to TRBD2. V lost 2 bases and J lost 4; bases outside the gene matches: 2. This CDR3 region has 15 residues. Germline-derived CDR1 and CDR2 are LGHNT and FRNRAP. CDR3 in DNA: TGTGCTAGTGGTTTGCAACTAGCGGGGTACAATGAGCAGTTCTTC. It codes for CASGLQLAGYNEQFF. Variable domain in full (rest from reference TRBV12-5 and TRBJ2-1): DARVTQTPRHKVTEMGQEVTMRCQPILGHNTVFWYRQTMMQGLELLAYFRNRAPLDDSGMPKDRFSAEMPDATLATLKIQPSEPRDSAVYFCASGLQLAGYNEQFFGPGTRLTVL.

The V call is TRBV2, the J call TRBJ2-1, with a possible D match to TRBD1 (5 bases). Per the germline V gene, CDR1 is SNHLY and CDR2 is FYNNEI. The CDR3 consists of 14 residues. V was clipped by 11 bases and J by 3 bases, with 17 bases between them. The CDR3 is CAGSRQNLYNEQFF. CDR3 DNA sequence: TGTGCCGGAAGCCGACAGAACCTCTACAATGAGCAGTTCTTC.

This clone has a handful of counts. The chain recombines TRBV25-1 with TRBJ2-5; D uncertain. The germline gives CDR1 MGHDK, CDR2 SYGVNS. V lost 3 bases and J 2 bases, leaving 16 bases between the germline ends. The CDR3 consists of 16 residues. The CDR3 nucleotides are TGTGCCAGCAGTGACCGCCCCTACAGTACACAAGAGACCCAGTACTTC. Protein: CASSDRPYSTQETQYF. Variable domain in full (rest from reference TRBV25-1 and TRBJ2-5): EADIYQTPRYLVIGTGKKITLECSQTMGHDKMYWYQQDPGMELHLIHYSYGVNSTEKGDLSSESTVSRIRTEHFPLTLESARPSHTSQYLCASSDRPYSTQETQYFGPGTRLLVL.

The chain has TRBV13 and TRBJ2-5; D not certain. CDR3 length equals 13 residues. V was trimmed by 4 bases and J by 1 base, leaving 7 bases between them. From germline, CDR1 is PRHDT and CDR2 FYEKMQ (reference sequence). The CDR3 DNA follows: TGTGCCAGCAGCTCCTCGGCCCAAGAGACCCAGTACTTC. The encoded protein is CASSSSAQETQYF.

The chain carries TRBV7-9 and TRBJ2-2; D might be TRBD2 (7 bases). CDR1 is SEHNR and CDR2 is FQNEAQ in the germline V gene (reference sequence). The length of the CDR3 is 14 residues. V was shortened by 4 bases and J by 4 bases, with 10 bases between the two germline ends. CDR3: CASSWRGGTGELFF. CDR3 coding DNA: TGTGCCAGCAGCTGGAGGGGGGGCACCGGGGAGCTGTTTTTT.

This clone has more than one count but fewer than ten. The chain couples TRBV2 to TRBJ1-6; the D gene is possibly TRBD1 (5 bases). Germline CDR1 SNHLY, CDR2 FYNNEI. The V and J ends lost 4 bases and 6 bases respectively, with 16 bases between them. CDR3 length: 16 amino acids. CDR3 amino acids: CASSVMPGDVNSPLHF. CDR3 coding DNA: TGTGCCAGCAGTGTCATGCCTGGGGACGTTAATTCACCCCTCCACTTT.

By its share, this clone is hyperexpanded (1% or more). V is TRBV27 and J is TRBJ1-2; D unresolved. This CDR3 has 15 residues. Germline V gene lookup returns CDR1 MNHEY and CDR2 SMNVEV (reference sequence). Trimming shortened V by 1 base and J by 3 bases, and 12 bases separated the two germline ends. The CDR3, as DNA: TGTGCCAGCAGTTTATATTCTGGCTCTGACTATGGCTACACCTTC. Translated, it gives CASSLYSGSDYGYTF.